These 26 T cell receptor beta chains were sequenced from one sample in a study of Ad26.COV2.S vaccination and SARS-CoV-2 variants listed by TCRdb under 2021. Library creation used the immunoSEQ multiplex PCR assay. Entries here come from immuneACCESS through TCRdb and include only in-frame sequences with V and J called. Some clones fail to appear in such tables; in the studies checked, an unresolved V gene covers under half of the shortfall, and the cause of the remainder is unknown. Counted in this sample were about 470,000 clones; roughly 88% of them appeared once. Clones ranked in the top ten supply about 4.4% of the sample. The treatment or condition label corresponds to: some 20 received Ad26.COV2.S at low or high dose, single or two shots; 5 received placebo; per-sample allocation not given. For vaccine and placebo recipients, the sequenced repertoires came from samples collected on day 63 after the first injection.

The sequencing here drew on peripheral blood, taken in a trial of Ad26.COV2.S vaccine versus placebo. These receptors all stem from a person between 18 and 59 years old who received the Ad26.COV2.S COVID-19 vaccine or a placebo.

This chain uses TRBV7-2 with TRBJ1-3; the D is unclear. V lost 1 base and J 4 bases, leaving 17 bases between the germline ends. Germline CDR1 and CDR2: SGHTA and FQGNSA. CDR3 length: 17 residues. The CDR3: CASSLGAAGGLGNTIYF. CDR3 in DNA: TGTGCCAGCAGCTTAGGGGCCGCAGGTGGTTTGGGAAACACCATATATTTT. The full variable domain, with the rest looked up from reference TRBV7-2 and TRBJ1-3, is GAGVSQSPSNKVTEKGKDVELRCDPISGHTALYWYRQSLGQGLEFLIYFQGNSAPDKSGLPSDRFSAERTGGSVSTLTIQRTQQEDSAVYLCASSLGAAGGLGNTIYFGEGSWLTVV.

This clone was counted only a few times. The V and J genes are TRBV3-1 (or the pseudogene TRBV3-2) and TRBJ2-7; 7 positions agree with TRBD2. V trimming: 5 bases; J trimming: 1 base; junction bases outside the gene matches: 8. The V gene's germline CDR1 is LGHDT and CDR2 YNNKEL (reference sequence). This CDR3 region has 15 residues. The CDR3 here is CASSSRGSGSYEQYF. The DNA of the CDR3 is TGTGCCAGCAGCTCTCGGGGTAGCGGGTCCTACGAGCAGTACTTC.

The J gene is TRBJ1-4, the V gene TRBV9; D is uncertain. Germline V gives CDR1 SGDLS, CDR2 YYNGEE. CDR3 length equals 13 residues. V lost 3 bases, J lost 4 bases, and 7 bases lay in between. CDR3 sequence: CASSADINEKLFF. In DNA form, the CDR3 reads TGTGCCAGCAGCGCAGATATTAATGAAAAACTGTTTTTT.

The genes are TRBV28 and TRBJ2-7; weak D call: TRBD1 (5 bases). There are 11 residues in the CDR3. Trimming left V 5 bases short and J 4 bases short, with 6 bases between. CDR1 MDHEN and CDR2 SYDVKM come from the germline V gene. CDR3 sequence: CASSRQYEQYF. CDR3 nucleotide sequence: TGTGCCAGCAGTCGACAGTACGAGCAGTACTTC. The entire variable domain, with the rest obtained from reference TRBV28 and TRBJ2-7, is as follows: DVKVTQSSRYLVKRTGEKVFLECVQDMDHENMFWYRQDPGLGLRLIYFSYDVKMKEKGDIPEGYSVSREKKERFSLILESASTNQTSMYLCASSRQYEQYFGPGTRLTVT.

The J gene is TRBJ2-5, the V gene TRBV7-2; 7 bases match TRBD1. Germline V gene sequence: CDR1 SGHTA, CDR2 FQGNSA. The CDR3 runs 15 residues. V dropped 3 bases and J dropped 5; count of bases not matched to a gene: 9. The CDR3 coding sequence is TGTGCCAGCAGCTTTGGGACAGAACACTTTGAGACCCAGTACTTC. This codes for CASSFGTEHFETQYF.

This CDR3 reads CASSQDTGLEQNEQFF. The CDR3 DNA reads TGTGCCAGCAGCCAAGATACGGGACTAGAGCAGAATGAGCAGTTCTTC. J is TRBJ2-1 and V is TRBV4-2, with 8 bases fitting TRBD2. V shed 0 bases and J 7 bases; nucleotides not matched to a gene: 8. Germline assignment: CDR1 LGHNA and CDR2 YNFKEQ. CDR3 size: 16 residues.

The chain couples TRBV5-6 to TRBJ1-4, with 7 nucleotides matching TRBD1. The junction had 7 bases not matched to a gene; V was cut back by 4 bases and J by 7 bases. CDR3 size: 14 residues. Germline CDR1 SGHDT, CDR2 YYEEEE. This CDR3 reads CASSRGGLGEKLFF. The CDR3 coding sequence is TGTGCCAGCAGCCGAGGGGGCCTGGGTGAAAAACTGTTTTTT.

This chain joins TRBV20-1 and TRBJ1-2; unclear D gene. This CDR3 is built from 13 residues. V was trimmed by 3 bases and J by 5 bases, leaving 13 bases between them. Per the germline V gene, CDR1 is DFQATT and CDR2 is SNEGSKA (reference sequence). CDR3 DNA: TGCAGTGCTAGTACGGGAAGCCTTTATGGCTACACCTTC. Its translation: CSASTGSLYGYTF.

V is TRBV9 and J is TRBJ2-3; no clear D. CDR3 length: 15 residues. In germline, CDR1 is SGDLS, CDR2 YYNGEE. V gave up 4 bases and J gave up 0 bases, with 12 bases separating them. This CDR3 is CASSPIVGSTDTQYF. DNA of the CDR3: TGTGCCAGCAGCCCAATAGTAGGAAGCACAGATACGCAGTATTTT. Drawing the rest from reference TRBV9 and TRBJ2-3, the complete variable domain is DSGVTQTPKHLITATGQRVTLRCSPRSGDLSVYWYQQSLDQGLQFLIQYYNGEERAKGNILERFSAQQFPDLHSELNLSSLELGDSALYFCASSPIVGSTDTQYFGPGTRLTVL.

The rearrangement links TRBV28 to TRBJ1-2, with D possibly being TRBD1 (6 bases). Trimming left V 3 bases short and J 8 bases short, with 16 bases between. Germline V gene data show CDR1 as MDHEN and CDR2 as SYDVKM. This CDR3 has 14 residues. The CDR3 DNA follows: TGTGCCAGCAGTTTTCACAGGGAGGATAACGGCTACACCTTC. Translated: CASSFHREDNGYTF.

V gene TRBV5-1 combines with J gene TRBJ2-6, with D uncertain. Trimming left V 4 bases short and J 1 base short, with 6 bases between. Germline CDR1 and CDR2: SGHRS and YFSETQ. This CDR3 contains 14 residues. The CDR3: CASSGISGANVLTF. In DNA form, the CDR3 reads TGCGCCAGCAGCGGGATTTCTGGGGCCAACGTCCTGACTTTC.

The CDR3 DNA is TGTGCCAGCAGCTTATGGTCACGGGTAGCTAACAATGAGCAGTTCTTC. Translated, it gives CASSLWSRVANNEQFF. This sequence joins TRBV7-3 and TRBJ2-1; no clear D gene. The CDR3 sequence is 16 residues long. The V end lost 2 bases, the J end lost 5 bases, and 16 bases lay between the germline ends. The germline CDR1 and CDR2 sequences are SGHTA and FQGTGA.

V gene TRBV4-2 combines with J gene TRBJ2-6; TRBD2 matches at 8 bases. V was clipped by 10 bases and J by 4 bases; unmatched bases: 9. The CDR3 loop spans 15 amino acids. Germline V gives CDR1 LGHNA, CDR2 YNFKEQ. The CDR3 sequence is CATRISGIGANVLTF. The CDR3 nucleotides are TGTGCCACCAGGATTAGCGGGATAGGGGCCAACGTCCTGACTTTC.

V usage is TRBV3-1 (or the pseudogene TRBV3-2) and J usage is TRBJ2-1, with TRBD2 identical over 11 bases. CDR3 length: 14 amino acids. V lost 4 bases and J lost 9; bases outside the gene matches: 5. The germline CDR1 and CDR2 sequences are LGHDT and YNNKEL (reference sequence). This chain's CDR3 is CASSPSLAGVEQFF. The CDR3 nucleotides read TGTGCCAGCAGCCCCTCACTAGCGGGAGTTGAGCAGTTCTTC.

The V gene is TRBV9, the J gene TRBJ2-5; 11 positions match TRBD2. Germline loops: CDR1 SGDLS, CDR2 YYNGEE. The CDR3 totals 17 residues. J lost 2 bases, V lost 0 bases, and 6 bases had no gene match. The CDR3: CASSVAPTSGTQETQYF. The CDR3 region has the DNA TGTGCCAGCAGCGTAGCTCCGACTAGCGGGACTCAAGAGACCCAGTACTTC.

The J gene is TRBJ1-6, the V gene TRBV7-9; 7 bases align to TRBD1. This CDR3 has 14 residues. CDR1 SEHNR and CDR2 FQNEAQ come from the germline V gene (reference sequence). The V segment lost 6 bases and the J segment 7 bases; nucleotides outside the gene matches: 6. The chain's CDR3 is CASRKTGVNSPLHF. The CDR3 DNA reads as TGTGCCAGCAGAAAAACAGGGGTGAATTCACCCCTCCACTTT.

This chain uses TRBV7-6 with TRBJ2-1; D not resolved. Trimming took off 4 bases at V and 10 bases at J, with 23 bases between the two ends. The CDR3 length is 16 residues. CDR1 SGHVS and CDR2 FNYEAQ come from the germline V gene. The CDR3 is CASSSPLRSTVREQFF. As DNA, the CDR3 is TGTGCCAGCAGCTCCCCCCTCCGCTCCACGGTCCGCGAGCAGTTCTTC.

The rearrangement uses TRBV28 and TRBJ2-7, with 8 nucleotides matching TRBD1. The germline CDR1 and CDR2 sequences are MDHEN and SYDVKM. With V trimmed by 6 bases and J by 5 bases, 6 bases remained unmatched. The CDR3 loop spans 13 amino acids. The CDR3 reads CASRASGGHEQYF. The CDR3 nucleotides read TGTGCCAGCAGGGCCTCAGGGGGCCACGAGCAGTACTTC.

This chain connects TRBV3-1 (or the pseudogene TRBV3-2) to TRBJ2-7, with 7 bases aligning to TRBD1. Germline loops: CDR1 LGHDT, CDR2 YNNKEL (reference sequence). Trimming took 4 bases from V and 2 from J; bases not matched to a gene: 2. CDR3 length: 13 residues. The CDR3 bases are TGTGCCAGCAGCCGTGGGACAGCCTACGAGCAGTACTTC. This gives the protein CASSRGTAYEQYF.

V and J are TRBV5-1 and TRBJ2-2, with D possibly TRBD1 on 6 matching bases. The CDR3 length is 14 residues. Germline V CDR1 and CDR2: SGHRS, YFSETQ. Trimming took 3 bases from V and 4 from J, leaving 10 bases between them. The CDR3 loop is CASSSRDTTGELFF. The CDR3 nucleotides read TGCGCCAGCAGCTCCCGGGACACCACCGGGGAGCTGTTTTTT.

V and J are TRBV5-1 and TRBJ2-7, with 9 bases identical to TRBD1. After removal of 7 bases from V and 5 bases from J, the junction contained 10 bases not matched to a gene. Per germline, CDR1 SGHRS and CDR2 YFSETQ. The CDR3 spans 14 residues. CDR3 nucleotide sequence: TGCGCCAGCGCTATGACAGGGGGGCGCAACGAGCAGTACTTC. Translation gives CASAMTGGRNEQYF.

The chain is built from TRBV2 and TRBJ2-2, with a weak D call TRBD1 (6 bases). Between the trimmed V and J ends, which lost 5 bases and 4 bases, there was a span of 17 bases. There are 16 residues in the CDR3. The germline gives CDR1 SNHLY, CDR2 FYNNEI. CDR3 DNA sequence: TGTGCCAGCAGTAGACAGGCCCCATTGAGCACCGGGGAGCTGTTTTTT. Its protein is CASSRQAPLSTGELFF.

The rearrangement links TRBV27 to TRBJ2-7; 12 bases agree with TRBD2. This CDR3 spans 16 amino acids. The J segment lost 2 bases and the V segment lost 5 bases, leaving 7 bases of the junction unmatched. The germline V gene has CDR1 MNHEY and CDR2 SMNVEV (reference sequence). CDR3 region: CASSRLAGDITYEQYF. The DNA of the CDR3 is TGTGCCAGCAGTCGACTAGCGGGAGACATCACCTACGAGCAGTACTTC.

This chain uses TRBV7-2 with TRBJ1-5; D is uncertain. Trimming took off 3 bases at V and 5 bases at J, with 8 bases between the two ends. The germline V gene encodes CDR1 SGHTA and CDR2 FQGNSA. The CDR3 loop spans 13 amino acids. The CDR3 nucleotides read TGTGCCAGCAGCTTCTTACCCTATCAGCCCCAGCATTTT. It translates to CASSFLPYQPQHF.

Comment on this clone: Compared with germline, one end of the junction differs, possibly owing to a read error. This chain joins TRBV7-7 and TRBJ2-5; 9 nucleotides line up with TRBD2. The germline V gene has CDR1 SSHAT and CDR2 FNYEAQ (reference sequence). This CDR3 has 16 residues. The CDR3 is CASSFGPSGTQGTQYF. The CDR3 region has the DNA TGTGCTAGCAGCTTCGGTCCTAGCGGGACCCAGGGGACCCAGTACTTC.

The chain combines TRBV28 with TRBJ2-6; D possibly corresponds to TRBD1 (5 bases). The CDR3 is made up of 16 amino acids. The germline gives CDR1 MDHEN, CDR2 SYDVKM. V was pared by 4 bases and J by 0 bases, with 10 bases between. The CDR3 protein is CASSSTRASGANVLTF. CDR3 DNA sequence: TGTGCCAGCAGTTCTACCAGGGCCTCTGGGGCCAACGTCCTGACTTTC.